The sample holds many counts of the clone carrying this T cell receptor (beta chain). Antigen: not known. The data derive from a study of early T cells in non-severe SARS-CoV-2 infection. Background on the study: Sequenced material consisted of bulk RNA (from unsorted whole blood), and chains were unpaired.

General study results and limits: A preference for anti-spike CD8 responses marked VDJdb matching, which missed private and CD4 specificities.

The CDR3 consists of 16 residues. The ends lost 2 bases at V and 9 bases at J; junction bases unmatched: 10. Individual cDNA molecules received unique molecular identifiers during library preparation. From the 5' RACE reads, TCRdb called clonotypes with MiXCR, one entry per CDR3 protein. The profile shows fewer than 40,000 distinct CDR3 sequences, around 5.7% of them singletons. The sample was whole blood. This TCR was sampled from an adult who was a healthcare worker with PCR-confirmed SARS-CoV-2 infection or an uninfected control (not recorded which). The chain carries TRBV12-3 or TRBV12-4 and TRBJ2-1, with TRBD2 identical over 10 bases. Written as DNA, the CDR3 is TGTGCCAGCAGTTTACGGGGCGTGGGACTAGCGCTTGAGCAGTTCTTC. Amino acid sequence: CASSLRGVGLALEQFF.